This TCR beta chain was captured by sequencing in a study of blood T cells in healthy people across ages. Study summary: Using template switching, researchers captured about one barcoded beta molecule for each two T cells. Study observations and caveats: Possibly, changes in expanded clonotypes were confounded because donor CMV status was unknown. When one million T cells were used, diversity estimates were thought to be underestimates.

A second roughly 6 to 12 cycle PCR used barcoded and J-beta primers. TCRdb re-called the 5' RACE reads through MiXCR, storing one row per CDR3 protein. The top ten hold 7% to 9% of the sample, which has 1.5 million to 2 million distinct CDR3 sequences, 28% seen once. Peripheral blood was drawn, 7.5 to 10 milliliters per donor. Trimming removed 0 bases from V and 4 bases from J, with 8 bases in between. The CDR3 contains 14 residues. Looked up from germline, CDR1 is KGHSH and CDR2 is LQKENI. This clonotype was counted between two and nine times. The antigen remains undetermined. The V and J genes are TRBV18 and TRBJ2-3, with unresolved D. The sequence was collected from a woman aged 25 to 39 in good health. The source material was blood. Written as DNA, the CDR3 is TGTGCCAGCTCACCACCTGTAAGAGCAGATACGCAGTATTTT. Residues: CASSPPVRADTQYF. Filled out from reference TRBV18 and TRBJ2-3, the complete variable domain reads NAGVMQNPRHLVRRRGQEARLRCSPMKGHSHVYWYRQLPEEGLKFMVYLQKENIIDESGMPKERFSAEFPKEGPSILRIQQVVRGDSAAYFCASSPPVRADTQYFGPGTRLTVL.